The entry below gives a single T cell receptor beta chain sequence along with its context. Its cognate antigen is unknown. This record belongs to a study of STAT5B mutations in CD4+ large granular lymphocyte leukemia. Whole-study context: Healthy donors showed HLA-associated enrichment of the CDR3 'QG' motif. General study points: Without putative leukemic clones, patient CD4-sorted repertoires remained more clonal than healthy CD4+ repertoires. Top patient clones used TRBV06 genes more often: 8/27 versus 2/35 in controls.

This CDR3 contains 15 residues. The V gene's germline CDR1 is SGHTS and CDR2 YDEGEE. Trimming took 0 bases from V and 1 from J, leaving 10 bases between them. The protocol was immunoSEQ multiplex PCR, while the TCRdb copy is restricted to in-frame clones and leaves out a portion. The sample comprises around 32,000 clones, around 70% of which are singletons, and 0.4% to 0.5% rests with the top ten. Sequenced material: CD4+ T cells from blood buffy coats. This TCR was recovered from a human donor in good health. The chain recombines TRBV5-8 with TRBJ2-5; no definite D call. CDR3 sequence (DNA): TGTGCCAGCAGCTTGGAGGGCTCTTTCCAAGAGACCCAGTACTTC. Protein sequence: CASSLEGSFQETQYF. The full variable domain, its missing parts supplied by reference TRBV5-8 and TRBJ2-5, is EAGVTQSPTHLIKTRGQQATLRCSPISGHTSVYWYQQALGLGLQFLLWYDEGEERNRGNFPPRFSGRQFPNYSSELNVNALELEDSALYLCASSLEGSFQETQYFGPGTRLLVL.